One and the same sample provided the 32 T cell receptor beta chains below, sequenced in a study of blood T cell repertoires in COVID-19. Libraries were prepared by immunoSEQ multiplex PCR; TCRdb keeps only in-frame clonotypes and omits some of them. The data show around 110,000 clones, 85% seen once. Sequenced material: peripheral blood. The receptors stem from a man aged 40-49 years with acute or convalescent COVID-19.

CDR3 amino acids: CASSQVGLAALYNEQFF. In DNA form, the CDR3 reads TGCGCCAGCAGCCAAGTAGGACTAGCGGCCCTCTACAATGAGCAGTTCTTC. This chain links TRBV4-3 with TRBJ2-1; 10 bases fit TRBD2. V was pared by 1 base and J by 3 bases, with 6 bases of the junction left unmatched. The CDR3 covers 17 residues. CDR1 is LGHNA, CDR2 YSLEER, per germline.

The rearrangement joins TRBV9 to TRBJ2-3; 10 bases are a match to TRBD1. The germline V gene has CDR1 SGDLS and CDR2 YYNGEE. This CDR3 is 16 amino acids long. Trimming removed 0 bases from V and 1 base from J; junction bases left unmatched: 2. CDR3 region: CASSVAGTGGTDTQYF. The CDR3 nucleotides read TGTGCCAGCAGCGTAGCAGGGACAGGGGGCACAGATACGCAGTATTTT.

The rearrangement joins TRBV6-2 or TRBV6-3 to TRBJ1-1; 7 bases map to TRBD1. Germline CDR1 is MNHEY and CDR2 is SVGEGT. This CDR3 is built from 15 residues. Trimming cost V 5 bases and J 1 base; bases outside gene matches: 7. The CDR3 reads CASSIQGFGNTEAFF. For the CDR3, the DNA is TGTGCCAGCAGTATACAGGGGTTCGGGAACACTGAAGCTTTCTTT.

This chain connects TRBV7-2 to TRBJ2-1; 9 bases agree with TRBD1. Unmatched junction bases numbered 11, after V lost 5 bases and J lost 6 bases. Germline loops: CDR1 SGHTA, CDR2 FQGNSA. The CDR3 totals 16 residues. CDR3 residues: CASSPGVGQGSNEQFF. CDR3 DNA sequence: TGTGCCAGCAGCCCGGGGGTGGGACAGGGTAGCAATGAGCAGTTCTTC.

This chain links TRBV4-1 with TRBJ1-1; 7 bases agree with TRBD1. In germline, CDR1 is MGHRA, CDR2 YSYEKL. V was clipped by 3 bases and J by 1 base; unmatched bases: 8. The length of the CDR3 is 16 residues. The CDR3 here is CASSHQGQEKNTEAFF. CDR3 DNA: TGCGCCAGCAGCCACCAAGGACAGGAGAAGAACACTGAAGCTTTCTTT.

The rearrangement links TRBV21-1 to TRBJ2-7; the table's D call, TRBD2, has no DNA check behind it. TRBV21-1 has pseudogene status. The CDR3 is 15 amino acids. The CDR3 loop reads CASSLGLAGFYEQYF. CDR3 DNA sequence: TGTGCCAGCAGCCTCGGACTAGCGGGGTTCTACGAGCAGTACTTC.

This chain links TRBV6-1 with TRBJ2-7; TRBD1 matches at 8 bases. This CDR3 has 17 amino acids. The germline gives CDR1 MNHNS, CDR2 SASEGT. V was pared by 0 bases and J by 6 bases, with 13 bases of the junction left unmatched. The CDR3 reads CASSEARWTGRSLEQYF. The CDR3 DNA is TGTGCCAGCAGTGAAGCGCGGTGGACAGGGCGATCGCTCGAGCAGTACTTC.

V and J are TRBV6-5 and TRBJ1-2, with TRBD1 identical over 8 bases. The V gene's germline CDR1 is MNHEY and CDR2 SVGAGI. V gave up 6 bases and J gave up 7 bases; unmatched junction bases: 7. This CDR3 comprises 13 residues. DNA for the CDR3: TGTGCCAGCAGCCCCCAGGGGGCGCTTGGCTACACCTTC. Translating it yields CASSPQGALGYTF.

This clone turned up a few times. The chain carries TRBV28 and TRBJ1-2, with D possibly TRBD1 on 5 matching bases. In germline, CDR1 is MDHEN, CDR2 SYDVKM. V was pared by 6 bases and J by 7 bases, with 21 bases between. The CDR3 runs to 15 residues. Here the CDR3 DNA reads TGTGCCAGCAGGGTTTCTCTGGCGGGGCGTATTGGCTACACCTTC. Translating gives CASRVSLAGRIGYTF.

The gene calls are TRBV28 and TRBJ1-6; perhaps TRBD1 as D (5 bases). V was clipped by 3 bases and J by 8 bases, with 11 bases between them. The length of the CDR3 is 14 residues. Germline lookup yields CDR1 MDHEN and CDR2 SYDVKM. CDR3 sequence: CASSLGRVDSPLHF. CDR3 coding DNA: TGTGCCAGCAGTTTGGGCAGGGTAGATTCACCCCTCCACTTT.

The rearrangement uses TRBV7-9 and TRBJ2-1, with a weak D call TRBD1 (6 bases). This CDR3 comprises 15 residues. V lost 6 bases, J lost 0 bases, and 12 bases lay in between. In germline, CDR1 is SEHNR, CDR2 FQNEAQ (reference sequence). As DNA, the CDR3 is TGTGCCAGCAGAGAACAGGGTAGCTCCTACAATGAGCAGTTCTTC. It yields the protein CASREQGSSYNEQFF.

The chain uses TRBV6-2 or TRBV6-3 and TRBJ2-5; the match to TRBD2 covers 8 bases. This CDR3 has 15 residues. CDR1 is MNHEY, CDR2 SVGEGT, per germline. V was clipped by 4 bases and J by 2 bases; unmatched bases: 6. CDR3 in DNA: TGTGCCAGCAGTTCGGTATCTAGCGGGCAAGAGACCCAGTACTTC. This translates into CASSSVSSGQETQYF.

This chain uses TRBV5-4 with TRBJ2-2, with 13 nucleotides matching TRBD2. The V gene's germline CDR1 is SGHNT and CDR2 YYREEE (reference sequence). The CDR3 sequence is 15 residues long. V gave up 4 bases and J gave up 5 bases; unmatched junction bases: 2. CDR3 region: CASSQGLAGTGELFF. The CDR3 coding sequence is TGTGCCAGCAGCCAGGGACTAGCGGGAACCGGGGAGCTGTTTTTT.

The chain has TRBV5-1 and TRBJ2-7; D unclear. The CDR3 totals 14 residues. The V end was cut by 1 base, the J end by 0 bases, with 8 bases between. The germline V gene encodes CDR1 SGHRS and CDR2 YFSETQ. As DNA, the CDR3 is TGCGCCAGCAGCTTGTCCGGTAGCTCCTACGAGCAGTACTTC. Its translation is CASSLSGSSYEQYF.

This clone was recorded at least ten times. The CDR3 loop is CASSQLARDDNEQFF. The CDR3 DNA reads as TGCGCCAGCAGCCAATTGGCCAGGGATGACAATGAGCAGTTCTTC. The V gene is TRBV4-1, the J gene TRBJ2-1, with D possibly TRBD1 on 5 matching bases. The germline V and J ends were trimmed by 2 bases and 5 bases, with 13 bases remaining between them. The length of the CDR3 is 15 residues. Germline CDR1 is MGHRA and CDR2 is YSYEKL.

The chain carries TRBV5-4 and TRBJ2-3; 7 bases map to TRBD2. Germline V gene lookup returns CDR1 SGHNT and CDR2 YYREEE (reference sequence). The ends lost 1 base at V and 0 bases at J; junction bases unmatched: 5. This CDR3 has 16 amino acids. The CDR3 DNA reads TGTGCCAGCAGCTTGCTGACGCGGGGGAGCACAGATACGCAGTATTTT. It encodes CASSLLTRGSTDTQYF.

This clone was seen only a few times. This chain joins TRBV2 and TRBJ1-4, with D unclear. CDR1 SNHLY and CDR2 FYNNEI come from the germline V gene. This CDR3 has 13 amino acids. Between the trimmed V and J ends, which lost 5 bases and 2 bases, there was a span of 6 bases. Here the CDR3 DNA reads TGTGCCAGCAGTCTAGCCACTAATGAAAAACTGTTTTTT. Translated, it gives CASSLATNEKLFF.

In regard to this clone: Its ends do not fully match the called genes, so a read error is possible. CDR3 protein: CAGRQGNNHGYTF. The CDR3 coding sequence is TGTGCCGGAAGACAGGGGAATAACCATGGCTACACCTTC. The chain has TRBV6-5 and TRBJ1-2; 8 nucleotides line up with TRBD1. The CDR3 is 13 residues long. Germline values: CDR1 MNHEY, CDR2 SVGAGI.

This clone was detected ten times or more. The chain recombines TRBV3-1 (or the pseudogene TRBV3-2) with TRBJ2-7; D ambiguous. CDR1 LGHDT and CDR2 YNNKEL come from the germline V gene (reference sequence). Trimming left V 3 bases short and J 4 bases short, with 13 bases between. The CDR3 sequence is 14 residues long. The CDR3 loop is CASSQGETAYEQYF. The CDR3 coding sequence is TGTGCCAGCAGCCAGGGCGAGACGGCATACGAGCAGTACTTC.

This chain connects TRBV4-3 to TRBJ2-7; D unresolved. V was cut by 0 bases and J by 2 bases, with 11 bases left in between. Germline V gene lookup returns CDR1 LGHNA and CDR2 YSLEER. CDR3 length: 15 amino acids. The CDR3 region has the DNA TGCGCCAGCAGCCAAGATAGAGACAACGCCTACGAGCAGTACTTC. Translated, it gives CASSQDRDNAYEQYF.

The chain couples TRBV28 to TRBJ2-7; 9 bases line up with TRBD2. Losses at the gene ends were 7 bases for V and 5 bases for J; bases not matched to a gene: 15. There are 16 residues in the CDR3. CDR1 and CDR2 (germline): MDHEN, SYDVKM. The DNA for the CDR3 is TGTGCCAGCATTCCGCCTTCCGGACTAGCGAAGGACGAGCAGTACTTC. Residues: CASIPPSGLAKDEQYF.

This chain joins TRBV6-1 and TRBJ2-5; 7 bases fit TRBD2. Germline CDR1 is MNHNS and CDR2 is SASEGT. This CDR3 comprises 14 residues. V was clipped by 3 bases and J by 4 bases; unmatched bases: 5. This CDR3 reads CASSDWRGTETQYF. The CDR3 DNA follows: TGTGCCAGCAGTGATTGGCGGGGGACAGAGACCCAGTACTTC.

J is TRBJ2-7 and V is TRBV5-5; possible D gene TRBD1, 5 bases. Per the germline V gene, CDR1 is SGHKS and CDR2 is YYEKEE (reference sequence). This CDR3 contains 14 residues. The V gene lost 2 bases and the J gene lost 3 bases, with 12 bases spanning the gap. The CDR3 loop reads CASSFGRGSYEQYF. The CDR3, as DNA: TGTGCCAGCAGCTTTGGTAGGGGAAGCTACGAGCAGTACTTC.

The genes are TRBV24-1 and TRBJ2-1; possible D gene TRBD1, 7 bases. Germline loops: CDR1 KGHDR, CDR2 SFDVKD. V gave up 3 bases and J gave up 2 bases, with 10 bases separating them. The CDR3 is made up of 15 amino acids. CDR3: CATSDGGGAYNEQFF. The CDR3 bases are TGTGCCACCAGTGATGGAGGGGGCGCCTACAATGAGCAGTTCTTC.

The chain is built from TRBV19 and TRBJ2-2, with D perhaps TRBD2 (6 bases). V lost 2 bases, J lost 4 bases, and 14 bases lay in between. There are 16 residues in the CDR3. Germline V gene lookup returns CDR1 LNHDA and CDR2 SQIVND (reference sequence). This chain's CDR3 is CASSIWGGKSTGELFF. The CDR3 nucleotides are TGTGCCAGTAGTATATGGGGCGGGAAAAGCACCGGGGAGCTGTTTTTT.

CDR3 in amino acids: CSVVGGGTDTQYF. For the CDR3, the DNA is TGCAGCGTTGTGGGGGGAGGTACAGATACGCAGTATTTT. V is TRBV29-1 and J is TRBJ2-3; D perhaps matches TRBD2 (6 bases). There are 13 residues in the CDR3. The ends were cut back, 4 bases at V and 3 bases at J, with 11 bases in the middle. Looked up from germline, CDR1 is SQVTM and CDR2 is ANQGSEA.

The J gene is TRBJ2-7, the V gene TRBV7-9; TRBD2 agrees at 10 bases. Trimming removed 3 bases from V and 4 bases from J; junction bases left unmatched: 6. The CDR3 is made up of 15 amino acids. CDR1 and CDR2 (germline): SEHNR, FQNEAQ (reference sequence). The CDR3 coding sequence is TGTGCCAGCAGCTTTCTAGCGGGAGTAAGTTACGAGCAGTACTTC. Translating gives CASSFLAGVSYEQYF. Supplemented by reference TRBV7-9 and TRBJ2-7, the full variable domain reads DTGVSQNPRHKITKRGQNVTFRCDPISEHNRLYWYRQTLGQGPEFLTYFQNEAQLEKSRLLSDRFSAERPKGSFSTLEIQRTEQGDSAMYLCASSFLAGVSYEQYFGPGTRLTVT.

This chain links TRBV13 with TRBJ1-6; the D gene is possibly TRBD1 (5 bases). The V gene lost 5 bases and the J gene lost 7 bases, with 18 bases spanning the gap. Germline loops: CDR1 PRHDT, CDR2 FYEKMQ (reference sequence). The length of the CDR3 is 16 residues. CDR3 protein: CASSRHQGAGNSPLHF. The CDR3 DNA is TGTGCCAGCAGCCGACACCAAGGGGCCGGGAATTCACCCCTCCACTTT.

The chain links TRBV11-3 to TRBJ2-5; 9 bases line up with TRBD1. This CDR3 has 16 residues. CDR1 is SGHNT and CDR2 is YENEEA in the germline V gene. J lost 1 base, V lost 1 base, and 4 bases had no gene match. CDR3 nucleotide sequence: TGTGCCAGCAGCTTAGGGACAGGGGCTCTCCAAGAGACCCAGTACTTC. It specifies CASSLGTGALQETQYF.

V and J are TRBV10-3 and TRBJ1-1, with a tentative D call TRBD1 (5 bases). The CDR3 spans 13 residues. Germline V gene sequence: CDR1 ENHRY, CDR2 SYGVKD. V lost 4 bases and J 1 base, leaving 7 bases between the germline ends. The CDR3: CAISGRENTEAFF. Written as DNA, the CDR3 is TGTGCCATCAGTGGCAGGGAGAACACTGAAGCTTTCTTT.

The chain recombines TRBV5-1 with TRBJ1-4; 7 bases fit TRBD1. In germline, CDR1 is SGHRS, CDR2 YFSETQ. This CDR3 region has 14 residues. Germline trimming cut 4 bases from V and 4 bases from J; bases unmatched to any gene: 4. The CDR3 nucleotides read TGCGCCAGCAGCCCGACAGGGTTTAATGAAAAACTGTTTTTT. This gives the protein CASSPTGFNEKLFF. The full variable domain, rest sourced from reference TRBV5-1 and TRBJ1-4, is KAGVTQTPRYLIKTRGQQVTLSCSPISGHRSVSWYQQTPGQGLQFLFEYFSETQRNKGNFPGRFSGRQFSNSRSEMNVSTLELGDSALYLCASSPTGFNEKLFFGSGTQLSVL.

About this clone: Different DNA sequences within this sample yield the same CDR3. V gene TRBV12-3 or TRBV12-4 combines with J gene TRBJ1-1; D perhaps matches TRBD1 (6 bases). The CDR3 spans 13 residues. V lost 2 bases, J lost 3 bases, and 7 bases lay in between. CDR3 DNA: TGTGCCAGCAGTTTATACAGGGACACTGAAGCTTTCTTT. Translated, it gives CASSLYRDTEAFF.